This TCR beta chain came from a study of blood T cells in healthy people across ages. Alongside a J-beta primer mix, a sample-barcoded 5' primer served in a second PCR lasting about 7 to 11 cycles. Every sample gave at least 2.5 million paired-end reads containing CDR3. From the 5' RACE reads, TCRdb called clonotypes with MiXCR, one entry per CDR3 protein. The top ten hold approximately 15% of the sample, which has hundreds of thousands of distinct CDR3 sequences, over 40% seen once. This sequence was found in a woman older than 75 in good health. Specimen: blood.

For the CDR3, the DNA is TGCAGCGTTCGACAGGCGATTAATGAAAAACTGTTTTTT. It codes for CSVRQAINEKLFF. This chain joins TRBV29-1 and TRBJ1-4; tentatively, D is TRBD1 (6 bases). The CDR3 contains 13 residues. V was cut by 5 bases and J by 4 bases, with 11 bases left in between. Germline V gene lookup returns CDR1 SQVTM and CDR2 ANQGSEA.